These 17 T cell receptor beta chains share one sample of origin, sequenced in a study of blood T cells in healthy people across ages (dated by TCRdb to the mid-2010s). The method was 5' RACE. The sequencer listed for this sample is Illumina HiSeq 2500. The second PCR ran for about 7 to 11 cycles and used a J-beta primer mix along with a sample-barcoded 5' primer. TCRdb's own reprocessing of the public reads used fastp at Q25 and MiXCR and kept productive beta chains. Each entry is one CDR3 protein sequence, shown with its most common DNA and genes. This sample lists more than 1.4 million distinct CDR3 sequences; around 39% were detected once. The ten top clones hold roughly 7.9% of the sample. Sequences were obtained from blood. These receptors were taken from a woman aged 18-35 years in good health.

This clonotype was counted ten times or more. CDR3 nucleotide sequence: TGCGCCAGCAGCTTGACCGAAGGGGAGCAGTACTTC. Its translation is CASSLTEGEQYF. The chain employs TRBV5-1 and TRBJ2-7; D call uncertain. This CDR3 is 12 amino acids long. Germline V gives CDR1 SGHRS, CDR2 YFSETQ. V gave up 1 base and J gave up 7 bases, with 9 bases separating them.

The V call is TRBV20-1, the J call TRBJ2-7; TRBD2 matches 10 bases. Germline V lookup: CDR1 DFQATT, CDR2 SNEGSKA (reference sequence). CDR3 length equals 17 residues. V trimming: 0 bases; J trimming: 2 bases; junction bases outside the gene matches: 10. CDR3 in amino acids: CSARDNAELAGTYEQYF. The CDR3 DNA sequence: TGCAGTGCTAGAGATAACGCGGAACTAGCGGGAACCTACGAGCAGTACTTC.

The chain is built from TRBV13 and TRBJ1-1; the D gene is possibly TRBD1 (5 bases). With 5 bases removed from V and 8 bases from J, the gap between germline ends came to 15 bases. The germline V gene has CDR1 PRHDT and CDR2 FYEKMQ (reference sequence). The CDR3 totals 13 residues. CDR3 bases: TGTGCCAGCAGCAAACCCCCGACAGACGAAGCTTTCTTT. It specifies CASSKPPTDEAFF.

This clonotype came up once. V usage is TRBV19 and J usage is TRBJ1-5; D may be TRBD1 (6 bases). Trimming took off 7 bases at V and 6 bases at J, with 13 bases between the two ends. The CDR3 sequence is 13 residues long. In germline, CDR1 is LNHDA, CDR2 SQIVND (reference sequence). This CDR3 reads CASTLRGSQPQHF. CDR3 coding DNA: TGTGCCAGTACCCTGAGGGGGAGTCAGCCCCAGCATTTT.

This clonotype is a singleton in its sample. The gene calls are TRBV25-1 and TRBJ2-5; 7 bases match TRBD2. The CDR3 is made up of 14 amino acids. V lost 2 bases to trimming and J lost 5 bases; unmatched junction nucleotides: 5. Per germline, CDR1 MGHDK and CDR2 SYGVNS. The CDR3: CASSEPGGGETQYF. The CDR3 coding sequence is TGTGCCAGCAGTGAACCCGGGGGAGGGGAGACCCAGTACTTC.

This chain links TRBV6-1 with TRBJ1-2, with D hard to call. The V and J ends lost 10 bases and 8 bases respectively, with 14 bases between them. Germline assignment: CDR1 MNHNS and CDR2 SASEGT. This CDR3 is built from 11 residues. The DNA for the CDR3 is TGTGCCACCCACTACCGACCCGGCTACACCTTC. The encoded protein is CATHYRPGYTF.

The chain employs TRBV7-9 and TRBJ1-1, with 9 bases lining up with TRBD1. The V and J ends lost 4 bases and 4 bases, in that order; junction bases with no gene match: 7. The CDR3 runs 15 residues. In germline, CDR1 is SEHNR, CDR2 FQNEAQ (reference sequence). The CDR3 nucleotides are TGTGCCAGCAGCTCCCACAGGGGGCAAGGCACTGAAGCTTTCTTT. It specifies CASSSHRGQGTEAFF.

This clonotype was counted only a few times. This chain connects TRBV12-3 or TRBV12-4 to TRBJ2-3; 10 positions agree with TRBD2. CDR3 length: 18 residues. V shed 3 bases, J shed 4 bases, and the junction held 13 bases outside the gene matches. The CDR3 loop reads CASSFGGYSGRGSDTQYF. In DNA form, the CDR3 reads TGTGCCAGCAGTTTTGGAGGGTACAGCGGGAGGGGCTCAGATACGCAGTATTTT.

This chain joins TRBV20-1 and TRBJ1-4; perhaps TRBD1 as D (6 bases). The germline V gene encodes CDR1 DFQATT and CDR2 SNEGSKA (reference sequence). V was clipped by 6 bases and J by 7 bases, with 15 bases between them. The CDR3 has 13 amino acids. The CDR3 here is CSATLPGVEKLFF. Here the CDR3 DNA reads TGCAGTGCCACCCTGCCAGGGGTTGAAAAACTGTTTTTT.

The chain links TRBV6-1 to TRBJ2-7; 9 bases match TRBD1. The J call may be faulty, since TRBJ2-4 better matches the DNA end. Germline V gives CDR1 MNHNS, CDR2 SASEGT. This CDR3 is 14 amino acids long. The DNA for the CDR3 is TGTGCCAGCAGTGAGACAGGGGGCAAAAACATTCAGTACTTC. Amino acid sequence: CASSETGGKNIQYF.

This chain uses TRBV20-1 with TRBJ2-3, with 7 bases fitting TRBD1. The trim removed 2 bases at V and 3 bases at J, leaving 8 bases unmatched. Germline V lookup: CDR1 DFQATT, CDR2 SNEGSKA (reference sequence). This CDR3 has 15 residues. CDR3 DNA sequence: TGCAGTGCTAGACCCGGGACAGAAATAACAGATACGCAGTATTTT. It encodes CSARPGTEITDTQYF.

CDR3 DNA sequence: TGCGCCAGCAGCTTACCCTTAGGTGGACAGGGGTTTGCAGATACGCAGTATTTT. It specifies CASSLPLGGQGFADTQYF. The V and J genes are TRBV5-1 and TRBJ2-3, with 9 bases fitting TRBD1. The CDR3 is 18 amino acids. The V segment lost 2 bases and the J segment 4 bases; nucleotides outside the gene matches: 14. Germline CDR1 and CDR2: SGHRS and YFSETQ.

Here the CDR3 reads CSATRGRGSNQPQHF. The CDR3 DNA reads as TGCAGTGCTACCAGGGGCAGAGGAAGCAATCAGCCCCAGCATTTT. The chain links TRBV20-1 to TRBJ1-5; a weak D match, TRBD1 (6 bases). The CDR3 has 15 amino acids. Germline V CDR1 and CDR2: DFQATT, SNEGSKA (reference sequence). V lost 4 bases to trimming and J lost 1 base, with 14 bases between them.

This clonotype was seen only a few times. The chain carries TRBV7-3 and TRBJ2-6; 8 positions match TRBD2. The CDR3 is 19 amino acids. Germline trimming cut 3 bases from V and 4 bases from J; bases unmatched to any gene: 14. Per germline, CDR1 SGHTA and CDR2 FQGTGA. CDR3: CASSLRSGGVLPGANVLTF. The CDR3 DNA is TGTGCCAGCAGCTTGAGGAGCGGGGGCGTTCTACCGGGGGCCAACGTCCTGACTTTC.

In its sample, this clonotype was seen many times. Here the CDR3 DNA reads TGTGCCAGCAGTTTTCTAGGGGGAACCTACAATGAGCAGTTCTTC. This encodes CASSFLGGTYNEQFF. The rearrangement links TRBV28 to TRBJ2-1; possible D gene TRBD1, 6 bases. This CDR3 spans 15 amino acids. Trimming cost V 3 bases and J 2 bases, with 11 bases left between them. The germline V gene has CDR1 MDHEN and CDR2 SYDVKM. Supplemented by reference TRBV28 and TRBJ2-1, the full variable domain reads DVKVTQSSRYLVKRTGEKVFLECVQDMDHENMFWYRQDPGLGLRLIYFSYDVKMKEKGDIPEGYSVSREKKERFSLILESASTNQTSMYLCASSFLGGTYNEQFFGPGTRLTVL.

The V and J genes are TRBV27 and TRBJ1-6; no definite D call. The CDR3 spans 14 residues. The germline V and J ends were trimmed by 5 bases and 8 bases, with 13 bases remaining between them. Per the germline V gene, CDR1 is MNHEY and CDR2 is SMNVEV (reference sequence). The CDR3 DNA reads as TGTGCCAGCAGTCCCGACGTACGATATTCACCCCTCCACTTT. Translated: CASSPDVRYSPLHF.

The chain has TRBV21-1 and TRBJ2-7; the table calls TRBD2, which could not be checked here. TRBV21-1 is shown as a pseudogene. The CDR3 length is 14 residues. The CDR3 nucleotides read TGTGCCAGCAGCAAGGAGGGCAGGGTGGGGGAGCAGTACTTC. Translation gives CASSKEGRVGEQYF.